A single sample is the source of the 13 T cell receptor beta chains below, sequenced in a study of early T cells in non-severe SARS-CoV-2 infection. TCRdb recomputed calls from the 5' RACE reads with MiXCR, one row per CDR3 protein. The table has over 30,000 distinct CDR3 sequences, 7.9% seen once. Sequencing used whole blood, obtained at baseline. Source of these receptors: an adult who was a healthcare worker with PCR-confirmed SARS-CoV-2 infection or an uninfected control (not recorded which).

This clonotype was counted at least ten times. The chain employs TRBV12-3 or TRBV12-4 and TRBJ2-1; TRBD2 agrees at 16 bases. V trimming: 5 bases; J trimming: 9 bases; junction bases outside the gene matches: 4. The CDR3 has 15 amino acids. The CDR3, as DNA: TGTGCCAGCAGTCCGGGACTAGCGGGGGGGACTGAGCAGTTCTTC. This codes for CASSPGLAGGTEQFF.

The chain uses TRBV7-8 and TRBJ2-7; D is perhaps TRBD1 or TRBD2 (5 bases each). Germline CDR1 reads SGHVS; CDR2 reads FQNEAQ. V was cut by 1 base and J by 6 bases, with 16 bases left in between. The CDR3 is 15 amino acids. The CDR3 loop reads CASSLVQGPNREQYF. CDR3 DNA: TGTGCCAGCAGCTTAGTTCAGGGACCCAACCGCGAGCAGTACTTC.

This clonotype was counted between two and nine times. This sequence joins TRBV7-6 and TRBJ1-3; D is perhaps TRBD1 (6 bases). Germline V gene sequence: CDR1 SGHVS, CDR2 FNYEAQ. This CDR3 has 14 residues. The V end lost 4 bases, the J end lost 4 bases, and 11 bases lay between the germline ends. CDR3: CASSSPGEGNTIYF. The CDR3 DNA reads TGTGCCAGCAGCTCCCCAGGGGAAGGAAACACCATATATTTT.

V and J are TRBV19 and TRBJ2-3; possibly TRBD2 for D (6 bases). The CDR3 is 17 amino acids. Germline V CDR1 and CDR2: LNHDA, SQIVND (reference sequence). The germline V and J ends were trimmed by 5 bases and 1 base, with 19 bases remaining between them. CDR3 sequence: CASSSSGSSVGTDTQYF. In DNA form, the CDR3 reads TGTGCCAGTAGTTCCTCGGGCTCTAGCGTGGGCACAGATACGCAGTATTTT.

The table lists this clonotype with many counts. The chain couples TRBV7-6 to TRBJ2-1, with D perhaps TRBD2 (5 bases). Trimming removed 4 bases from V and 7 bases from J, with 17 bases in between. This CDR3 is 15 amino acids long. The germline V gene has CDR1 SGHVS and CDR2 FNYEAQ. The CDR3 loop is CASSSTSIPGNEQFF. The CDR3 nucleotides read TGTGCCAGCAGCTCCACCTCGATTCCGGGGAATGAGCAGTTCTTC.

The genes are TRBV11-2 and TRBJ1-6; the match to TRBD1 covers 7 bases. With 5 bases clipped from V and 11 bases from J, the junction kept 12 bases outside the gene matches. The germline V gene encodes CDR1 SGHAT and CDR2 FQNNGV. CDR3 length: 15 amino acids. CDR3 coding DNA: TGTGCCAGCAGCATGAACAGGGGACGAGAGGCACCCCTCCACTTT. It specifies CASSMNRGREAPLHF.

Comment on this clonotype: One base away lies a much larger clone, so this may be a sequencing read error. The chain joins TRBV7-6 to TRBJ2-1, with a possible D match to TRBD2 (6 bases). Trimming took off 3 bases at V and 7 bases at J, with 16 bases between the two ends. The CDR3 has 15 amino acids. Germline V lookup: CDR1 SGHVS, CDR2 FNYEAQ. CDR3 in amino acids: CASSFGQLASNEQFF. CDR3 in DNA: TGTGCCAGCAGCTTTGGTCAACTAGCCAGTAATGAGCAGTTCTTC.

The chain joins TRBV11-2 to TRBJ2-7; 12 nucleotides align to TRBD2. Germline CDR1 SGHAT, CDR2 FQNNGV. V lost 11 bases and J lost 6; bases outside the gene matches: 17. The CDR3 runs 16 residues. CDR3 residues: CAFVHTGLAGTLEQYF. Here the CDR3 DNA reads TGTGCCTTTGTACACACCGGACTAGCGGGGACTCTCGAGCAGTACTTC.

This rearrangement joins TRBV7-2 to TRBJ1-1; D possibly corresponds to TRBD1 (6 bases). Germline loops: CDR1 SGHTA, CDR2 FQGNSA. The CDR3 extends over 15 amino acids. Deletions cut 2 bases from V and 4 bases from J, with 14 bases between. As DNA, the CDR3 is TGTGCCAGCAGCTTATTCTTAGGGGGTGCCACTGAAGCTTTCTTT. Its protein product is CASSLFLGGATEAFF.

There are many counts of this clonotype. No DNA is shown, since the ends of the CDR3 on it are uncertain; the CDR3 is the one TCRdb lists. The chain's CDR3 is CAWSSRQGSSPGSCFF. V is TRBV30 and J is TRBJ2-2; TRBD1, the D gene given by the table, was not confirmed from the DNA. The length of the CDR3 is 16 amino acids, counting both ends. CDR1 is GTSNPN and CDR2 is SVGIG in the germline V gene (reference sequence).

Only a few counts were recorded for this clonotype. This chain links TRBV19 with TRBJ2-7, with D perhaps being TRBD1 or TRBD2 (5 bases each). V lost 10 bases to trimming and J lost 6 bases, with 19 bases between them. The CDR3 has 13 residues. Germline V gives CDR1 LNHDA, CDR2 SQIVND (reference sequence). CDR3 coding DNA: TGTGCCACCTCCAGCTGGGGACCCTCCGAGCAGTACTTC. Translation: CATSSWGPSEQYF.

This CDR3 reads CSVGLARHTDTQYF. In DNA form, the CDR3 reads TGCAGCGTTGGACTAGCCAGGCACACAGATACGCAGTATTTT. The V gene is TRBV29-1, the J gene TRBJ2-3, with 7 bases fitting TRBD2. The CDR3 totals 14 residues. V lost 4 bases to trimming and J lost 2 bases; unmatched junction nucleotides: 6. Germline-derived CDR1 and CDR2 are SQVTM and ANQGSEA.

This clonotype occurred many times. The rearrangement links TRBV10-3 to TRBJ1-6, with 12 bases that match TRBD1. CDR1 and CDR2 (germline): ENHRY, SYGVKD. V dropped 3 bases and J dropped 9; count of bases not matched to a gene: 6. This CDR3 comprises 16 residues. CDR3 DNA sequence: TGTGCCATCAGTGAAGCCGGGACAGGGGGCGGTTCACCCCTCCACTTT. Protein sequence: CAISEAGTGGGSPLHF.